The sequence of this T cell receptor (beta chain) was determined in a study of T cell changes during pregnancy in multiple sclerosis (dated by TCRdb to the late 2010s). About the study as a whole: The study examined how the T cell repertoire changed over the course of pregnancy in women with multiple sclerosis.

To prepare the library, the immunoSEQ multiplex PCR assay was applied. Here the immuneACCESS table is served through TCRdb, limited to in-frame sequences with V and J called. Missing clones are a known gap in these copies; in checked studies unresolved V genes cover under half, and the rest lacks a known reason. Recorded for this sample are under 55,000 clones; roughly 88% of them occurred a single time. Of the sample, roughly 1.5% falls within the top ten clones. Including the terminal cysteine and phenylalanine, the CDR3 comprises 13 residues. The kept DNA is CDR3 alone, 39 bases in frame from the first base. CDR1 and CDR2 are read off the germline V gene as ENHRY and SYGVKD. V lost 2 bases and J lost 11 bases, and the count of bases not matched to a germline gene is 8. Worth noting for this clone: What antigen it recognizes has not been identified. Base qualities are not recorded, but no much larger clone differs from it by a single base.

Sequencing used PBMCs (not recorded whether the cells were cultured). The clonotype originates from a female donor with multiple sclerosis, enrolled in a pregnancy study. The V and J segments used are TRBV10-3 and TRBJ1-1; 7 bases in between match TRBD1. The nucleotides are TGTGCCATCAGTGAGCCCGAGACAGGGAGGGCTTTCTTT. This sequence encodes CAISEPETGRAFF.